This passage covers 12 T cell receptor beta chains from one sample sequenced in a study of early T cells in non-severe SARS-CoV-2 infection. Each CDR3 protein is one row after TCRdb ran MiXCR on the 5' RACE reads. The sample records about 48,000 distinct CDR3 sequences, approximately 8.1% being singletons. Sequencing was carried out using whole blood. The receptors come from an adult who was a healthcare worker with PCR-confirmed SARS-CoV-2 infection or an uninfected control (not recorded which).

The table lists this clonotype with many counts. The V call is TRBV7-9, the J call TRBJ1-1; no definite D call. V was trimmed by 1 base and J by 1 base, leaving 4 bases between them. The length of the CDR3 is 13 residues. From germline, CDR1 is SEHNR and CDR2 FQNEAQ (reference sequence). The CDR3 here is CASSLEQNTEAFF. The DNA for the CDR3 is TGTGCCAGCAGCTTAGAACAGAACACTGAAGCTTTCTTT.

This clonotype was counted many times. The chain uses TRBV7-9 and TRBJ1-1; D is unclear. The germline CDR1 and CDR2 sequences are SEHNR and FQNEAQ (reference sequence). Trimming took off 2 bases at V and 4 bases at J, with 11 bases between the two ends. CDR3 length equals 14 residues. The CDR3 loop reads CASSLSSWGTEAFF. The CDR3 nucleotides read TGTGCCAGCAGCTTATCCAGTTGGGGCACTGAAGCTTTCTTT.

This clonotype was seen more than once but under ten times. This sequence joins TRBV5-1 and TRBJ2-2, with D hard to call. CDR3 length equals 12 residues. The germline V gene has CDR1 SGHRS and CDR2 YFSETQ. Trimming took off 4 bases at V and 3 bases at J, with 4 bases between the two ends. The CDR3 sequence is CASSVDTGELFF. The DNA of the CDR3 is TGCGCCAGCAGCGTAGACACCGGGGAGCTGTTTTTT.

This clonotype occurred a few times. The rearrangement joins TRBV20-1 to TRBJ2-3; the D gene is possibly TRBD2 (6 bases). CDR1 is DFQATT, CDR2 SNEGSKA, per germline (reference sequence). Trimming took 0 bases from V and 4 from J, leaving 14 bases between them. This CDR3 comprises 15 residues. This CDR3 reads CSARDSTRVPDTQYF. As DNA, the CDR3 is TGCAGTGCTAGAGATTCGACTAGGGTACCAGATACGCAGTATTTT.

To note about this clonotype: A much larger clone is a single base away; this may be a read error. The rearrangement uses TRBV11-2 and TRBJ2-2; possible D gene TRBD2, 6 bases. Germline V CDR1 and CDR2: SGHAT, FQNNGV. V was shortened by 10 bases and J by 3 bases, with 18 bases between the two germline ends. CDR3 length equals 15 residues. CDR3 sequence reads: CATRVGERDTGELFF. The CDR3 region has the DNA TGTGCCACAAGAGTCGGGGAGCGGGACACCGGGGAGCTGTTTTTT.

Only a few counts were recorded for this clonotype. This chain links TRBV12-3 or TRBV12-4 with TRBJ2-1; D is ambiguous. CDR3 length equals 12 residues. V lost 2 bases to trimming and J lost 7 bases, with 6 bases between them. DNA for the CDR3: TGTGCCAGCAGTTTAAACGTAAATGAGCAGTTCTTC. This codes for CASSLNVNEQFF.

This clonotype has a count of ten or more. The chain is built from TRBV4-1 and TRBJ1-1; 9 positions match TRBD1. With V trimmed by 2 bases and J by 3 bases, 4 bases remained unmatched. This CDR3 region has 15 residues. CDR1 is MGHRA and CDR2 is YSYEKL in the germline V gene. The CDR3, as DNA: TGCGCCAGCAGCCAAACAGGGACAGGGTACACTGAAGCTTTCTTT. This sequence encodes CASSQTGTGYTEAFF.

This clonotype showed up many times. The genes are TRBV19 and TRBJ2-1, with no clear D. This CDR3 has 12 residues. Germline V CDR1 and CDR2: LNHDA, SQIVND (reference sequence). Deletions cut 6 bases from V and 1 base from J, with 4 bases between. DNA for the CDR3: TGTGCCAGTAGGCCGTCCTACAATGAGCAGTTCTTC. Protein sequence: CASRPSYNEQFF.

This clonotype was picked up a small number of times. The chain joins TRBV7-9 to TRBJ1-3; D possibly corresponds to TRBD1 (5 bases). The CDR3 spans 15 residues. Looked up from germline, CDR1 is SEHNR and CDR2 is FQNEAQ (reference sequence). With 7 bases removed from V and 3 bases from J, the gap between germline ends came to 16 bases. CDR3 DNA: TGTGCCAGCACGACTCCCCAGGGTCTTGGAAACACCATATATTTT. It translates to CASTTPQGLGNTIYF.

This clonotype was found many times. This chain connects TRBV6-6 to TRBJ1-2, with no clear D. Trimming pared 5 bases from V and 5 bases from J, leaving 12 bases between. The CDR3 has 13 residues. Germline CDR1 reads MNHNY; CDR2 reads SVGAGI (reference sequence). In nucleotides, the CDR3 is TGTGCCAGCAGTGAGCCGACTGAGTATGGCTACACCTTC. It specifies CASSEPTEYGYTF.

The chain employs TRBV6-2 or TRBV6-3 and TRBJ1-1; D gene uncertain. The V end lost 0 bases, the J end lost 5 bases, and 13 bases lay between the germline ends. The CDR3 is 15 residues long. Germline CDR1 and CDR2: MNHEY and SVGEGT. The CDR3 spells CASSYSLEGGTEAFF. The CDR3 nucleotides read TGTGCCAGCAGTTACTCCCTGGAGGGAGGGACTGAAGCTTTCTTT.

This clonotype was picked up a small number of times. CDR3 in amino acids: CASSEGTGVEKLFF. CDR3 nucleotide sequence: TGTGCCAGCAGTGAGGGGACAGGGGTTGAAAAACTGTTTTTT. The V and J genes are TRBV28 and TRBJ1-4, with 10 bases identical to TRBD1. V lost 5 bases to trimming and J lost 7 bases; unmatched junction nucleotides: 4. CDR3 length: 14 amino acids. Per germline, CDR1 MDHEN and CDR2 SYDVKM.